The entry below gives a single TCR beta chain sequence along with its context. CDR3 length equals 15 residues. Germline-derived CDR1 and CDR2 are PRHDT and FYEKMQ (reference sequence). Trimming left V 8 bases short and J 6 bases short, with 22 bases between. This record comes from a study of T cell responses to AZD1222 COVID-19 vaccine. Produced via immunoSEQ multiplex PCR; TCRdb's table is partial and in-frame only. The sample lists about 150,000 clones; 92% were seen once. The clonotype was recovered from an adult who received the AZD1222 COVID-19 vaccine. The chain links TRBV13 to TRBJ1-2; D gene uncertain. The sequences come from peripheral blood, collected 28 days after the second AZD1222 dose. This CDR3 is CASDRPYRIKDGYTF. CDR3 DNA sequence: TGTGCCAGCGATCGACCTTATCGGATTAAGGATGGCTACACCTTC.